This TCR beta chain was recovered during a study of shared clonotypes between healthy human individuals. The assay was immunoSEQ multiplex PCR, and TCRdb's table has in-frame clones only and misses some. The sample has about 460,000 clones, 77% seen once; the top ten hold approximately 12%. Germline V lookup: CDR1 GTSNPN, CDR2 SVGIG (reference sequence). The CDR3 has 14 residues. V was trimmed by 0 bases and J by 9 bases, leaving 15 bases between them. The receptor comes from a woman aged 40 to 50 in good health. Some clones in this sample may be carry-over from other donors' samples. The chain employs TRBV30 and TRBJ2-1; a possible D gene is TRBD2 (6 bases). The sequencing input was PBMCs. The CDR3 DNA follows: TGTGCCTGGAGTGTAGTGGAGTTGGGAGGTGAGCAGTTCTTC. Translation: CAWSVVELGGEQFF.